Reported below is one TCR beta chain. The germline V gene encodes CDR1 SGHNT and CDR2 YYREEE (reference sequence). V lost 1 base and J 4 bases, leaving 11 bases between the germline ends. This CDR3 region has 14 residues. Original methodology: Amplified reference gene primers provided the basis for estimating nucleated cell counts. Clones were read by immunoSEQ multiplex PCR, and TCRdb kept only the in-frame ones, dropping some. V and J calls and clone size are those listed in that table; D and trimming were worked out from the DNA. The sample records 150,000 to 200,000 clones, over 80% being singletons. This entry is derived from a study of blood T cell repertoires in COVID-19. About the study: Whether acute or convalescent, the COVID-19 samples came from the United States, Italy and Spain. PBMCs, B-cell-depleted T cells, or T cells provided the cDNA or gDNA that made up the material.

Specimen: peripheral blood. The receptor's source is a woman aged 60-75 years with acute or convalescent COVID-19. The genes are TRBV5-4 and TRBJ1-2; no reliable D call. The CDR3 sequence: CASSLPEGGYGYTF. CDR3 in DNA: TGTGCCAGCAGCTTGCCAGAGGGAGGCTATGGCTACACCTTC. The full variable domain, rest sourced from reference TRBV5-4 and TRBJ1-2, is ETGVTQSPTHLIKTRGQQVTLRCSSQSGHNTVSWYQQALGQGPQFIFQYYREEENGRGNFPPRFSGLQFPNYSSELNVNALELDDSALYLCASSLPEGGYGYTFGSGTRLTVV.